The 4 T cell receptor beta chains presented below share a single source sample, sequenced in a study of blood T cells in healthy people across ages. It was with a sample-barcoded 5' primer and a J-beta primer mix that a second PCR of about 6 to 12 cycles was run. A single record per CDR3 protein comes from TCRdb applying MiXCR to the 5' RACE reads. The profile covers approximately 770,000 distinct CDR3 sequences, with about 62% appearing a single time and roughly 22% taken by the ten largest. The sequenced sample was blood. These receptor sequences come from a man aged 25 to 45 in good health.

This clonotype came up many times. The chain carries TRBV5-1 and TRBJ2-1; 8 bases fit TRBD2. The CDR3 extends over 15 amino acids. In germline, CDR1 is SGHRS, CDR2 YFSETQ. The J segment lost 0 bases and the V segment lost 3 bases, leaving 2 bases of the junction unmatched. The DNA for the CDR3 is TGCGCCAGCAGCTCGGGGGGGAGCTCCTACAATGAGCAGTTCTTC. This sequence encodes CASSSGGSSYNEQFF. The full variable domain, in which reference TRBV5-1 and TRBJ2-1 provide the parts outside the CDR3, is KAGVTQTPRYLIKTRGQQVTLSCSPISGHRSVSWYQQTPGQGLQFLFEYFSETQRNKGNFPGRFSGRQFSNSRSEMNVSTLELGDSALYLCASSSGGSSYNEQFFGPGTRLTVL.

V gene TRBV5-1 combines with J gene TRBJ2-5; 7 bases agree with TRBD2. Trimming cost V 0 bases and J 1 base; bases outside gene matches: 6. Germline V gene sequence: CDR1 SGHRS, CDR2 YFSETQ. There are 16 residues in the CDR3. The CDR3 is CASSLDPGLPQETQYF. The DNA of the CDR3 is TGCGCCAGCAGCTTGGATCCGGGACTACCCCAAGAGACCCAGTACTTC.

This clonotype was detected once. The chain couples TRBV27 to TRBJ1-1; no clear D gene. The CDR3 covers 14 residues. The germline V and J ends were trimmed by 6 bases and 8 bases, with 19 bases remaining between them. Germline lookup yields CDR1 MNHEY and CDR2 SMNVEV (reference sequence). The CDR3 DNA reads TGTGCCAGCAGCCCCCCCGGGCGGGTGTTAGAAGCTTTCTTT. Its translation: CASSPPGRVLEAFF.

CDR3 in DNA: TGCGCCAGCAGCTTGGCACAGGGTGTCTCCGGGGAGCTGTTTTTT. Protein product: CASSLAQGVSGELFF. This rearrangement joins TRBV5-1 to TRBJ2-2; a weak D match, TRBD1 (6 bases). The CDR3 runs to 15 residues. Germline V gene sequence: CDR1 SGHRS, CDR2 YFSETQ. V shed 0 bases and J shed 6 bases, with 12 bases lying between them.